Below, 5 T cell receptor beta chains from the same sample are listed, as sequenced in a study of radiation and T cells in renal cell carcinoma. Sequenced by immunoSEQ multiplex PCR; TCRdb stores in-frame clones only, minus some. Here the sample spans about 100,000 clones, roughly 88% being singletons. Indicated time point: blood 4 weeks post-SBRT, at nephrectomy. As for treatment: 15 Gy SBRT to primary tumor, nephrectomy 4 weeks later. Sequencing used blood, obtained from a patient whose treatment included radiotherapy and nephrectomy. These receptors all come from a man in his sixties with renal cell carcinoma.

The CDR3 DNA is TGTGCCACCAGCAGAGATAAGGCACCGCCCCAGCATTTT. It codes for CATSRDKAPPQHF. This rearrangement joins TRBV15 to TRBJ1-5; D ambiguous. CDR3 length: 13 residues. V was shortened by 0 bases and J by 9 bases, with 9 bases between the two germline ends. Germline V gives CDR1 LNHNV, CDR2 YYDKDF (reference sequence).

This chain uses TRBV6-5 with TRBJ2-5, with 8 nucleotides matching TRBD1. The CDR3 consists of 15 residues. Germline CDR1 MNHEY, CDR2 SVGAGI. Trimming removed 6 bases from V and 4 bases from J; junction bases left unmatched: 10. DNA for the CDR3: TGTGCCAGCAGCCCCGGACAGGGAGGTGGAGAGACCCAGTACTTC. This gives the protein CASSPGQGGGETQYF.

The chain recombines TRBV4-3 with TRBJ2-1, with a weak D call TRBD2 (6 bases). The CDR3 has 17 amino acids. Trimming cost V 0 bases and J 4 bases, with 16 bases left between them. Germline V gene sequence: CDR1 LGHNA, CDR2 YSLEER. The CDR3 sequence: CASSQDPGAGTYNEQFF. The CDR3 coding sequence is TGCGCCAGCAGCCAAGATCCCGGGGCTGGGACTTACAATGAGCAGTTCTTC.

This rearrangement joins TRBV5-1 to TRBJ2-5; 10 nucleotides line up with TRBD2. V shed 4 bases, J shed 1 base, and the junction held 10 bases outside the gene matches. The germline gives CDR1 SGHRS, CDR2 YFSETQ. The CDR3 sequence is 17 residues long. The CDR3 loop reads CASSRTPSGGSQETQYF. For the CDR3, the DNA is TGCGCCAGCAGCCGCACTCCTAGCGGGGGTTCCCAAGAGACCCAGTACTTC.

The chain carries TRBV15 and TRBJ2-7; D is perhaps TRBD1 (6 bases). The CDR3 runs 14 residues. The ends were cut back, 9 bases at V and 6 bases at J, with 21 bases in the middle. CDR1 LNHNV and CDR2 YYDKDF come from the germline V gene (reference sequence). The CDR3 is CATTPTGTSIEQYF. The DNA for the CDR3 is TGTGCCACGACCCCTACCGGGACATCAATCGAGCAGTACTTC.